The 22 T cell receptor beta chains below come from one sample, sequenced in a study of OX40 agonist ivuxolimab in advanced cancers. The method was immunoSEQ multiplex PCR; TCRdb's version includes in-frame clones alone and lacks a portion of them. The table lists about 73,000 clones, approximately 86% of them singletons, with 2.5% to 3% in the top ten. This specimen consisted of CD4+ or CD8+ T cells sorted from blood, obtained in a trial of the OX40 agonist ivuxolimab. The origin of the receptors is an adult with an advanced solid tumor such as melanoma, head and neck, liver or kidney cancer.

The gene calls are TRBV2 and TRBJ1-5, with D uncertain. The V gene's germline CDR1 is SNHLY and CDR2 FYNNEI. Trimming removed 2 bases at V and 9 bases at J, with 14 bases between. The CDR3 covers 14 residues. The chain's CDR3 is CASSEIRSLGPQHF. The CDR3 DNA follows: TGTGCCAGCAGTGAAATACGGTCCCTTGGGCCCCAGCATTTT.

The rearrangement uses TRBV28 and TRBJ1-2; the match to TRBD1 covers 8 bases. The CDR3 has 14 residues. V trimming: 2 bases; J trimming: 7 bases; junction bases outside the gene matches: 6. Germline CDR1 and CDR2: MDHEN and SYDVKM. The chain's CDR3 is CASSLPRTGIGYTF. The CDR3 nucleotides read TGTGCCAGCAGTTTACCCCGGACAGGGATTGGCTACACCTTC.

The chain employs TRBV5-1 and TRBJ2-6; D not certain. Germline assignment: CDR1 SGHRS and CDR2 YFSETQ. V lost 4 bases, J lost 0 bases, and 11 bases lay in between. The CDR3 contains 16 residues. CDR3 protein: CASSQNPHSGANVLTF. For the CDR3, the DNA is TGCGCCAGCAGCCAAAACCCCCACTCTGGGGCCAACGTCCTGACTTTC.

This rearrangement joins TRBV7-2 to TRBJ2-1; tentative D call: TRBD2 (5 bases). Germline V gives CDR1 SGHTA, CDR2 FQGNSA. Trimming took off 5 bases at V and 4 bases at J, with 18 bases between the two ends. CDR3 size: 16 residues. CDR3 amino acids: CASSLAGAALYNEQFF. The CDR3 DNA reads TGTGCCAGCAGCCTGGCTGGAGCGGCCCTATACAATGAGCAGTTCTTC. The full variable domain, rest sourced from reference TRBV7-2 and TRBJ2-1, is GAGVSQSPSNKVTEKGKDVELRCDPISGHTALYWYRQSLGQGLEFLIYFQGNSAPDKSGLPSDRFSAERTGGSVSTLTIQRTQQEDSAVYLCASSLAGAALYNEQFFGPGTRLTVL.

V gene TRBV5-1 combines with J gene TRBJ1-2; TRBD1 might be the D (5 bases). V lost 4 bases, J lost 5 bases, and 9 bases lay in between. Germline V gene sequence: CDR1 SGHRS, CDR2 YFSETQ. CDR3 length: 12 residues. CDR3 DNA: TGCGCCAGCAGCAGGGACCGGTATGGCTACACCTTC. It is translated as CASSRDRYGYTF. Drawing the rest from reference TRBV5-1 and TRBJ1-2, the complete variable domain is KAGVTQTPRYLIKTRGQQVTLSCSPISGHRSVSWYQQTPGQGLQFLFEYFSETQRNKGNFPGRFSGRQFSNSRSEMNVSTLELGDSALYLCASSRDRYGYTFGSGTRLTVV.

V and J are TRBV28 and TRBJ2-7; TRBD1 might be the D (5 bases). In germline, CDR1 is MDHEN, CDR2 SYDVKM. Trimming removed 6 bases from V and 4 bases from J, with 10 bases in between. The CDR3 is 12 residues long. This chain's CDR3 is CASSPGAYEQYF. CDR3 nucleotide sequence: TGTGCCAGCAGCCCTGGGGCGTACGAGCAGTACTTC.

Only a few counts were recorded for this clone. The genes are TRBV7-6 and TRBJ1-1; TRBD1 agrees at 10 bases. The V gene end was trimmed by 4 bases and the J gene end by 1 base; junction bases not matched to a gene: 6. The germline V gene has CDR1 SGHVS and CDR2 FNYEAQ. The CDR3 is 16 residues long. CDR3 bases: TGTGCCAGCAGCTCCGGACAGGGGGGGACGAACACTGAAGCTTTCTTT. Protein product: CASSSGQGGTNTEAFF.

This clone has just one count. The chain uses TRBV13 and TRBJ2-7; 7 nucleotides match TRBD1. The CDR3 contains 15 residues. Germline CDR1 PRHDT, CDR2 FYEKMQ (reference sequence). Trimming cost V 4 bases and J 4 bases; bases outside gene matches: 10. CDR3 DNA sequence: TGTGCCAGCAGCTCTCCTTCAGGGGGTCGGTACGAGCAGTACTTC. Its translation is CASSSPSGGRYEQYF. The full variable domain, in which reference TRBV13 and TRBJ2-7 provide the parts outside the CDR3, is AAGVIQSPRHLIKEKRETATLKCYPIPRHDTVYWYQQGPGQDPQFLISFYEKMQSDKGSIPDRFSAQQFSDYHSELNMSSLELGDSALYFCASSSPSGGRYEQYFGPGTRLTVT.

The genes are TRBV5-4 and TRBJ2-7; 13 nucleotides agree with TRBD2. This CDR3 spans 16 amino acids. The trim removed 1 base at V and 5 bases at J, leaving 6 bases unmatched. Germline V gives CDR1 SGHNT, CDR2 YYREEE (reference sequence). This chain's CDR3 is CASSLKLAGGPDEQYF. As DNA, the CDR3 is TGTGCCAGCAGCTTGAAACTAGCGGGAGGGCCGGACGAGCAGTACTTC.

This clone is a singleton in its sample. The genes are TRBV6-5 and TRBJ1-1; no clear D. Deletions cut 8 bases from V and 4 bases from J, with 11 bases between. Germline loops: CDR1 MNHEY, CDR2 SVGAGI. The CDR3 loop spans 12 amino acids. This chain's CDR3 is CASFAESTEAFF. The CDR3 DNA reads TGTGCCAGCTTTGCAGAGAGCACTGAAGCTTTCTTT.

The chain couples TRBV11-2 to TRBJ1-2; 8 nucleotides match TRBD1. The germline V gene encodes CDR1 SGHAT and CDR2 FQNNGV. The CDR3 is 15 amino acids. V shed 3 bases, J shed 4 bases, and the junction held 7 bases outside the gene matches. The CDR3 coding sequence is TGTGCCAGCAGCTTGGGGACAGGAATAAGCTATGGCTACACCTTC. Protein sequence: CASSLGTGISYGYTF.

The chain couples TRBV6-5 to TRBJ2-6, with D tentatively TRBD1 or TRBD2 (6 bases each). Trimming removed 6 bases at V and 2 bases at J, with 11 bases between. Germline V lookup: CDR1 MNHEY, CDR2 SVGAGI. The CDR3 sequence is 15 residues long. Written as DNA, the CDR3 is TGTGCCAGCAGGGAGGGGGTGACTGGGGCCAACGTCCTGACTTTC. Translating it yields CASREGVTGANVLTF.

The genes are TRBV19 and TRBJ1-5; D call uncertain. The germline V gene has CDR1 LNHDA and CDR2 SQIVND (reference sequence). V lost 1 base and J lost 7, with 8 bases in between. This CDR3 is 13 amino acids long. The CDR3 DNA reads TGTGCCAGTAGTATAGCAGGTAGGCAGCCCCAGCATTTT. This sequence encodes CASSIAGRQPQHF.

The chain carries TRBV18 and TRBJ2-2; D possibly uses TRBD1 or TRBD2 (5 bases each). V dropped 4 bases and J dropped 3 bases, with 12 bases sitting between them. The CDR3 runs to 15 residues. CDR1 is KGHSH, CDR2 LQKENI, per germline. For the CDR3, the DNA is TGTGCCAGCTCACGTCGAGGGACGGACACCGGGGAGCTGTTTTTT. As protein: CASSRRGTDTGELFF.

CDR3 sequence (DNA): TGCGCCAGCAGTGATAGGGCGGCCACTGAAGCTTTCTTT. Encoded protein: CASSDRAATEAFF. The chain is built from TRBV10-1 and TRBJ1-1, with no clear D. With 3 bases removed from V and 4 bases from J, the gap between germline ends came to 9 bases. Per the germline V gene, CDR1 is WNHNN and CDR2 is SYGVQD (reference sequence). The CDR3 is 13 amino acids.

CDR3 coding DNA: TGTGCCACCAGCAGAGGTGGGGTCGGGGGGGATCAGCCCCAGCATTTT. Amino acid sequence: CATSRGGVGGDQPQHF. The rearrangement links TRBV15 to TRBJ1-5; tentative D call: TRBD1 (5 bases). The germline V gene has CDR1 LNHNV and CDR2 YYDKDF (reference sequence). CDR3 size: 16 residues. Trimming pared 1 base from V and 5 bases from J, leaving 15 bases between.

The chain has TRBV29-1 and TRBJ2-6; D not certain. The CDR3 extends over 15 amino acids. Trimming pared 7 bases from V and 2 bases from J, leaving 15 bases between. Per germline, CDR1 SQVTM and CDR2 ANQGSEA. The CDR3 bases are TGCAGCGCAAACGTTGGGGTCGCTGGGGCCAACGTCCTGACTTTC. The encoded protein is CSANVGVAGANVLTF. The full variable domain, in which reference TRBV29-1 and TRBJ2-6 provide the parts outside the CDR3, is SAVISQKPSRDICQRGTSLTIQCQVDSQVTMMFWYRQQPGQSLTLIATANQGSEATYESGFVIDKFPISRPNLTFSTLTVSNMSPEDSSIYLCSANVGVAGANVLTFGAGSRLTVL.

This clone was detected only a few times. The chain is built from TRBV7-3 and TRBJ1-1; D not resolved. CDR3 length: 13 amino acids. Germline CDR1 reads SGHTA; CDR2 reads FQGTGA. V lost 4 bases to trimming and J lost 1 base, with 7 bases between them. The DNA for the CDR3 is TGTGCCAGCAGCTCAACTTCGAACACTGAAGCTTTCTTT. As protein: CASSSTSNTEAFF.

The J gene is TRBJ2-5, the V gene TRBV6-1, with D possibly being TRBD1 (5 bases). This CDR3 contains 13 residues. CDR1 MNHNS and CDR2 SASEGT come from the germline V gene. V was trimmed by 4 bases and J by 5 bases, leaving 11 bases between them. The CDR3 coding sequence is TGTGCCAGCAGTGCCCAGGGCCGGGAGACCCAGTACTTC. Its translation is CASSAQGRETQYF.

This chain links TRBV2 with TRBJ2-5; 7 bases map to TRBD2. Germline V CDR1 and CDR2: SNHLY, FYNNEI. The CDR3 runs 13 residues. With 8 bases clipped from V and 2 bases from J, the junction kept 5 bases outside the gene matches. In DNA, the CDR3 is TGTGCCAGCGGGGGGGGGACTCAAGAGACCCAGTACTTC. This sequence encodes CASGGGTQETQYF.

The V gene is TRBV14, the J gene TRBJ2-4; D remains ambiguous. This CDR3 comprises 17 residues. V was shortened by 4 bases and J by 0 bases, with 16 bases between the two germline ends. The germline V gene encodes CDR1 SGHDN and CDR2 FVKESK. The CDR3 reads CASSPSPQSLAKNIQYF. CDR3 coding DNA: TGTGCCAGCAGCCCCAGTCCACAGAGTCTAGCCAAAAACATTCAGTACTTC.

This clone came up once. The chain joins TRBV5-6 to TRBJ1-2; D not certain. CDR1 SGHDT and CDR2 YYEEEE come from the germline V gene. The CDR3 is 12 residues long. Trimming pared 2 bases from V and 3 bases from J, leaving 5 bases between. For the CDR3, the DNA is TGTGCCAGCAGCTTTGGGGACTATGGCTACACCTTC. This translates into CASSFGDYGYTF.